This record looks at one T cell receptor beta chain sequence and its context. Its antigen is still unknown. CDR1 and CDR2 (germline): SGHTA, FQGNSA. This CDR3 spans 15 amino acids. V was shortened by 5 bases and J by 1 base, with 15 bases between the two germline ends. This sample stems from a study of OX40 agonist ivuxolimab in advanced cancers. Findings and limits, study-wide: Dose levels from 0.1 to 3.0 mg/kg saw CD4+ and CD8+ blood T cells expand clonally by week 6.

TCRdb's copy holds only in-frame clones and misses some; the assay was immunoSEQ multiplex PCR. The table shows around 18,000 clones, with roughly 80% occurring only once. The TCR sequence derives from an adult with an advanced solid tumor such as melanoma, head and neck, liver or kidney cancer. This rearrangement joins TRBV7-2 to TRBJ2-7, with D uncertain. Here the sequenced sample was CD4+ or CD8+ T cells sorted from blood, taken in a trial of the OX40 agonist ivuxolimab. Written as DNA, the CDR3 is TGTGCCAGCAGCACAACCCCCGGCCCTTCCTACGAGCAGTACTTC. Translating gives CASSTTPGPSYEQYF.